These 10 T cell receptor beta chains were sequenced from one sample in a study of cytomegalovirus exposure and HLA in healthy donors. A multiplex PCR was run with 60 Vbeta primers and 13 Jbeta primers. Measured with immunoSEQ multiplex PCR; TCRdb has only the in-frame clones, and not every one. The table lists 85,000 to 90,000 clones, about nine tenths of them singletons. Sequenced sample: PBMCs. Receptors originate from a man aged 18-30 years in good health and CMV-seronegative.

The CDR3 sequence is CASSPLTSGRASNEQFF. CDR3 sequence (DNA): TGCGCCAGCAGCCCCCTGACTAGCGGGAGGGCCAGCAATGAGCAGTTCTTC. The genes are TRBV5-1 and TRBJ2-1, with 14 nucleotides matching TRBD2. After removal of 4 bases from V and 6 bases from J, the junction contained 9 bases not matched to a gene. The germline CDR1 and CDR2 sequences are SGHRS and YFSETQ. The CDR3 is 17 residues long. The entire variable domain, with the rest obtained from reference TRBV5-1 and TRBJ2-1, is as follows: KAGVTQTPRYLIKTRGQQVTLSCSPISGHRSVSWYQQTPGQGLQFLFEYFSETQRNKGNFPGRFSGRQFSNSRSEMNVSTLELGDSALYLCASSPLTSGRASNEQFFGPGTRLTVL.

This chain uses TRBV19 with TRBJ1-2; D might be TRBD1 (5 bases). There are 15 residues in the CDR3. From germline, CDR1 is LNHDA and CDR2 SQIVND (reference sequence). V gave up 6 bases and J gave up 4 bases, with 18 bases separating them. The CDR3 is CASRSGTAASYGYTF. The CDR3 coding sequence is TGTGCCAGTAGAAGCGGGACCGCAGCTTCCTATGGCTACACCTTC.

V usage is TRBV5-1 and J usage is TRBJ1-1; 7 nucleotides line up with TRBD1. Germline V gives CDR1 SGHRS, CDR2 YFSETQ. This CDR3 has 15 amino acids. J was trimmed by 3 bases and V by 4 bases; bases with no gene match: 9. CDR3 sequence: CASSLTGVGDTEAFF. The CDR3 bases are TGCGCCAGCAGCCTCACAGGGGTTGGGGACACTGAAGCTTTCTTT.

This clone was detected once. The chain uses TRBV6-4 and TRBJ2-1; no definite D call. Germline assignment: CDR1 MRHNA and CDR2 SNTAGT. V lost 0 bases to trimming and J lost 12 bases, with 12 bases between them. The CDR3 is 13 amino acids. CDR3: CASSDSFGSGQFF. CDR3 DNA sequence: TGTGCCAGCAGTGACTCCTTCGGGTCTGGGCAGTTCTTC.

The rearrangement links TRBV15 to TRBJ2-7; 8 bases map to TRBD2. V lost 0 bases to trimming and J lost 2 bases; unmatched junction nucleotides: 3. Germline CDR1 reads LNHNV; CDR2 reads YYDKDF (reference sequence). The CDR3 spans 15 residues. The CDR3 spells CATSREPGLAYEQYF. Here the CDR3 DNA reads TGTGCCACCAGCAGAGAGCCGGGACTAGCCTACGAGCAGTACTTC.

This clone was observed once. The gene calls are TRBV6-6 and TRBJ2-7; no reliable D call. The CDR3 contains 14 residues. Trimming shortened V by 5 bases and J by 0 bases, and 11 bases separated the two germline ends. The germline V gene has CDR1 MNHNY and CDR2 SVGAGI (reference sequence). The CDR3 region has the DNA TGTGCCAGCAGTAAAACAGAGAGCTCCTACGAGCAGTACTTC. Translated: CASSKTESSYEQYF.

A note on this clone: This CDR3 is missing its conserved last phenylalanine or tryptophan, likely due to a read error. This chain joins TRBV4-1 and TRBJ1-1, with D hard to call. Trimming removed 1 base from V and 2 bases from J, with 11 bases in between. The CDR3 loop spans 15 amino acids. The germline CDR1 and CDR2 sequences are MGHRA and YSYEKL. Here the CDR3 DNA reads TGCGCCAGCAGCCAAGTTACCCGGGGAAACACTGAAGCTTTCCTT. This sequence encodes CASSQVTRGNTEAFL.

This chain connects TRBV7-2 to TRBJ2-7, with TRBD2 matching over 14 bases. This CDR3 is 15 amino acids long. V lost 5 bases and J lost 7; bases outside the gene matches: 7. CDR1 is SGHTA, CDR2 FQGNSA, per germline. CDR3 in amino acids: CASSPGTSGRKEQYF. The CDR3, as DNA: TGTGCCAGCAGCCCTGGGACTAGCGGGAGAAAAGAGCAGTACTTC.

The chain joins TRBV5-6 to TRBJ1-1; possibly TRBD1 for D (6 bases). V lost 0 bases, J lost 5 bases, and 17 bases lay in between. Germline CDR1 reads SGHDT; CDR2 reads YYEEEE. This CDR3 has 16 amino acids. CDR3 sequence: CASSLGFGGARTEAFF. DNA for the CDR3: TGTGCCAGCAGCTTGGGGTTTGGGGGCGCAAGGACTGAAGCTTTCTTT.

The chain carries TRBV28 and TRBJ1-1, with D perhaps TRBD1 (5 bases). With 1 base removed from V and 11 bases from J, the gap between germline ends came to 8 bases. CDR3 length equals 11 residues. Per germline, CDR1 MDHEN and CDR2 SYDVKM. CDR3 DNA sequence: TGTGCCAGCAGTTTATCAGGGTCGGCTTTCTTT. It encodes CASSLSGSAFF. Drawing the rest from reference TRBV28 and TRBJ1-1, the complete variable domain is DVKVTQSSRYLVKRTGEKVFLECVQDMDHENMFWYRQDPGLGLRLIYFSYDVKMKEKGDIPEGYSVSREKKERFSLILESASTNQTSMYLCASSLSGSAFFGQGTRLTVV.